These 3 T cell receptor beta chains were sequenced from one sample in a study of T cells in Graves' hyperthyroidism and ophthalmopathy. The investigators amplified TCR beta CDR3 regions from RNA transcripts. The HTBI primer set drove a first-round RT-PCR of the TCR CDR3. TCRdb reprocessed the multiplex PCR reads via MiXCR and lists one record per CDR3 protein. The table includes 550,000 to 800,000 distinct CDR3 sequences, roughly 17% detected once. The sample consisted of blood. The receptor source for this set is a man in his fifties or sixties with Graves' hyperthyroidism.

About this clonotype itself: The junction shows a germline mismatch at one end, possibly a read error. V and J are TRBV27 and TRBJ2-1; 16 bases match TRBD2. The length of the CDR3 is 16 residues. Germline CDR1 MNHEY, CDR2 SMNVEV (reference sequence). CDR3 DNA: TGTGTCAGCACTGGGACTAGCGGGAGGGGCCGAAATGAGCAGTTCTTC. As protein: CVSTGTSGRGRNEQFF.

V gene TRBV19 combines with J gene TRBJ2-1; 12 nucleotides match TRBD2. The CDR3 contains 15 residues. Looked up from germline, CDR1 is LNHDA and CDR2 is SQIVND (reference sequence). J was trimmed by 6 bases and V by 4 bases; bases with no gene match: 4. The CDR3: CASSTRTSGTNEQFF. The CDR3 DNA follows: TGTGCCAGTAGTACCCGGACTAGCGGGACCAATGAGCAGTTCTTC.

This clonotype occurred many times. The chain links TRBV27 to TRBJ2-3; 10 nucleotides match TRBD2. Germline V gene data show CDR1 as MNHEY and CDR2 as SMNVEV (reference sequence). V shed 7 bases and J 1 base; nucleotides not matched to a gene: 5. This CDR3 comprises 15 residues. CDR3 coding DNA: TGTGCCAGCAACACCGGGACTAGCGGCACAGATACGCAGTATTTT. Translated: CASNTGTSGTDTQYF.